These T cell receptor beta chains were read from a single sample in a study of T cells in Graves' hyperthyroidism and ophthalmopathy. Using its own MiXCR run on the multiplex PCR reads, TCRdb lists one record per CDR3 protein. The sample records about 530,000 distinct CDR3 sequences, about 15% being singletons. Sequencing was carried out using blood. The source is a woman between 18 and 29 years old with Graves' ophthalmopathy. The CDR3 runs from the conserved cysteine through the conserved F or W. The D gene is left open where the match is weak. Part of the rows lack a size; the others show once, few, many or a class for expanded clones.

size,J,D,length,V,CDR3,DNA
many,TRBJ2-7,TRBD1,15,TRBV7-2,CASSLVRGLAYEQYF,TGTGCCAGCAGCTTAGTGAGGGGGCTCGCCTACGAGCAGTACTTC
many,TRBJ2-3,TRBD1,16,TRBV7-2,CASSQIGQESTDTQYF,TGTGCCAGCAGCCAAATCGGACAGGAAAGCACAGATACGCAGTATTTT
many,TRBJ2-1,TRBD2,16,TRBV27,CASSILSSGGAYEQFF,TGTGCCAGCAGTATACTTTCTAGCGGGGGGGCCTATGAGCAGTTCTTC
NA,TRBJ2-3,NA,14,TRBV5-4,CASSPDSYTDTQYF,TGTGCCAGCAGCCCGGACAGTTACACAGATACGCAGTATTTT
many,TRBJ2-7,NA,11,TRBV6-1,CASMQGGEQYF,TGTGCCAGCATGCAGGGCGGCGAGCAGTACTTC
many,TRBJ2-2,TRBD1,15,TRBV30,CASLTGGPNTGELFF,TGTGCCTCGTTGACAGGGGGCCCGAACACCGGGGAGCTGTTTTTT
NA,TRBJ2-3,NA,12,TRBV12-3/TRBV12-4,CAGSLVGDTQYF,TGTGCCGGCAGTTTGGTGGGGGATACGCAGTATTTT
many,TRBJ2-7,TRBD1,13,TRBV20-1,CSANGQGVYEQYF,TGCAGTGCCAATGGACAGGGGGTTTACGAGCAGTACTTC
many,TRBJ1-1,NA,15,TRBV9,CASSVDSGEDTEAFF,TGTGCCAGCAGCGTAGATTCAGGGGAGGACACTGAAGCTTTCTTT
NA,TRBJ1-2,TRBD1,16,TRBV6-2/TRBV6-3,CASSLIPGQGGGGYTF,TGTGCCAGCAGTTTAATCCCCGGACAGGGTGGTGGTGGCTACACCTTC
many,TRBJ2-7,TRBD2,16,TRBV4-1,CASSPRGTSDSYEQYF,TGCGCCAGCAGCCCTCGTGGGACTAGCGACTCCTACGAGCAGTACTTC
many,TRBJ1-5,NA,13,TRBV5-8,CASGRGGNQPQHF,TGTGCCAGCGGCAGGGGTGGCAATCAGCCCCAGCATTTT
many,TRBJ1-2,TRBD1,14,TRBV12-3/TRBV12-4,CASRSTGERYGYTF,TGTGCCAGCAGATCTACAGGGGAACGGTATGGCTACACCTTC
many,TRBJ2-2,TRBD1,15,TRBV7-3,CASSFDRDGTGELFF,TGTGCCAGCAGCTTCGACAGGGACGGCACCGGGGAGCTGTTTTTT